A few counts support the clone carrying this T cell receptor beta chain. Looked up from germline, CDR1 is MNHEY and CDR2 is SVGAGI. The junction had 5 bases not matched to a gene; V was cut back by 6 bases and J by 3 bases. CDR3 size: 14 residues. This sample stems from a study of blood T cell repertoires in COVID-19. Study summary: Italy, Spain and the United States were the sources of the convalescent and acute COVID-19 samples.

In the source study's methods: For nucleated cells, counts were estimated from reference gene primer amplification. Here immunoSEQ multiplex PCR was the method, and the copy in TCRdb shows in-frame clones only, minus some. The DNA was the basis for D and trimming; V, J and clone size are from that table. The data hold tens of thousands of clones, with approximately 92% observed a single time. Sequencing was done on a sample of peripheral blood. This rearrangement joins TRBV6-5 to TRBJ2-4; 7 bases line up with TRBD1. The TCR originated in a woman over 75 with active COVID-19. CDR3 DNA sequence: TGTGCCAGCAGGACACGGGACAGCAAAAACATTCAGTACTTC. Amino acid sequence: CASRTRDSKNIQYF.